This T cell receptor beta chain was captured in a study of PD-1 blockade in classical Hodgkin lymphoma. Study outcomes and limitations: Complete responders showed a baseline diversity that resembled the diversity of newly diagnosed patients. Among the patients, those starting nivolumab under 1 year after ASCT were excluded. Diminished baseline TCR diversity has been reported in newly diagnosed patients relative to healthy donors.

Of note for this clone: Its matching antigen is unknown.

All the patients suffered relapse after autologous stem cell transplantation, and brentuximab vedotin exposure differed. TCRdb's copy holds only in-frame clones and misses some; the assay was immunoSEQ multiplex PCR. Here the sample spans roughly 38,000 clones, more than 85% being singletons. The V and J ends lost 7 bases and 6 bases, in that order; junction bases with no gene match: 2. Per germline, CDR1 MGHDK and CDR2 SYGVNS. This CDR3 has 13 amino acids. This sample comprised peripheral blood mononuclear cells (PBMCs), obtained before the second cycle of nivolumab. The receptor was isolated from a human donor with classical Hodgkin lymphoma. The chain joins TRBV25-1 to TRBJ2-2; 10 nucleotides align to TRBD2. In nucleotides, the CDR3 is TGTGCCAGCAAAGGACTAGCGGCCGGGGAGCTGTTTTTT. The encoded protein is CASKGLAAGELFF. The variable domain in full, with the rest retrieved from reference TRBV25-1 and TRBJ2-2, is EADIYQTPRYLVIGTGKKITLECSQTMGHDKMYWYQQDPGMELHLIHYSYGVNSTEKGDLSSESTVSRIRTEHFPLTLESARPSHTSQYLCASKGLAAGELFFGEGSRLTVL.